These 9 T cell receptor beta chains share one sample of origin, sequenced in a study of shared clonotypes between healthy human individuals. The protocol was immunoSEQ multiplex PCR, while the TCRdb copy is restricted to in-frame clones and leaves out a portion. The table records approximately 740,000 clones, 74% of them present only once. Sequenced input: memory CD4+ T cells sorted from blood. The sample's subset: CD45RA-negative fraction. The receptors here all came from a woman younger than 45 in good health.

This clone has only a few counts. V and J are TRBV20-1 and TRBJ1-1; a possible D gene is TRBD1 (5 bases). Trimming pared 5 bases from V and 3 bases from J, leaving 7 bases between. Germline CDR1 and CDR2: DFQATT and SNEGSKA (reference sequence). The CDR3 length is 11 residues. The CDR3 nucleotides read TGCAGTGCTCGACAGTACACTGAAGCTTTCTTT. Translated, it gives CSARQYTEAFF.

Worth noting for this clone: This same CDR3 is encoded by further DNA sequences in the sample. The rearrangement links TRBV7-2 to TRBJ2-3, with 7 bases aligning to TRBD2. The V gene end was trimmed by 1 base and the J gene end by 1 base; junction bases not matched to a gene: 5. The germline CDR1 and CDR2 sequences are SGHTA and FQGNSA. This CDR3 has 16 amino acids. CDR3: CASSLGLAGGTDTQYF. The CDR3 nucleotides are TGTGCCAGCAGCTTAGGGCTCGCGGGAGGCACAGATACGCAGTATTTT.

The chain carries TRBV5-1 and TRBJ1-1; D uncertain. Trimming stripped 4 bases from V and 5 bases from J, with 12 bases between. Germline V gene lookup returns CDR1 SGHRS and CDR2 YFSETQ. The CDR3 runs 13 residues. CDR3 residues: CASSPEGRTEAFF. Written as DNA, the CDR3 is TGCGCCAGCAGCCCCGAAGGAAGGACTGAAGCTTTCTTT.

As concerns this clone: Other DNA sequences in this specimen translate into the identical CDR3. The J gene is TRBJ2-7, the V gene TRBV5-1, with D perhaps assigned TRBD1 or TRBD2 (5 bases each). The germline V gene encodes CDR1 SGHRS and CDR2 YFSETQ. V was trimmed by 0 bases and J by 2 bases, leaving 9 bases between them. The CDR3 is made up of 14 amino acids. CDR3 coding DNA: TGCGCCAGCAGCTTGGACGGGACGGCCTACGAGCAGTACTTC. Amino acid sequence: CASSLDGTAYEQYF. Variable domain in full (rest from reference TRBV5-1 and TRBJ2-7): KAGVTQTPRYLIKTRGQQVTLSCSPISGHRSVSWYQQTPGQGLQFLFEYFSETQRNKGNFPGRFSGRQFSNSRSEMNVSTLELGDSALYLCASSLDGTAYEQYFGPGTRLTVT.

The rearrangement uses TRBV19 and TRBJ1-3; possible D gene TRBD1, 5 bases. Deletions cut 11 bases from V and 2 bases from J, with 13 bases between. The V gene's germline CDR1 is LNHDA and CDR2 SQIVND (reference sequence). CDR3 length: 13 residues. The CDR3 here is CAAQGGPGNTIYF. In nucleotides, the CDR3 is TGTGCCGCCCAGGGAGGGCCTGGAAACACCATATATTTT. Filled out from reference TRBV19 and TRBJ1-3, the complete variable domain reads DGGITQSPKYLFRKEGQNVTLSCEQNLNHDAMYWYRQDPGQGLRLIYYSQIVNDFQKGDIAEGYSVSREKKESFPLTVTSAQKNPTAFYLCAAQGGPGNTIYFGEGSWLTVV.

V usage is TRBV28 and J usage is TRBJ1-4; no definite D call. Trimming shortened V by 1 base and J by 8 bases, and 14 bases separated the two germline ends. Germline V CDR1 and CDR2: MDHEN, SYDVKM. This CDR3 contains 15 residues. The CDR3 protein is CASSLSGGLREKLFF. CDR3 sequence (DNA): TGTGCCAGCAGTTTATCGGGAGGACTTCGGGAAAAACTGTTTTTT.

V gene TRBV19 combines with J gene TRBJ1-5, with D uncertain. Germline CDR1 reads LNHDA; CDR2 reads SQIVND (reference sequence). V shed 5 bases and J shed 3 bases, with 14 bases lying between them. This CDR3 is 15 amino acids long. CDR3 DNA sequence: TGTGCCAGTAGTCATTATGAGAGAAACAATCAGCCCCAGCATTTT. Translation gives CASSHYERNNQPQHF.

J is TRBJ1-2 and V is TRBV7-9, with TRBD1 matching over 8 bases. There are 17 residues in the CDR3. The V gene's germline CDR1 is SEHNR and CDR2 FQNEAQ (reference sequence). The V segment lost 1 base and the J segment 0 bases; nucleotides outside the gene matches: 7. DNA for the CDR3: TGTGCCAGCAGCTTAGTCCGCAGGGGGCTTTCTAACTATGGCTACACCTTC. Translated: CASSLVRRGLSNYGYTF.

On this clone: Within the sample, other DNA sequences also encode this same CDR3. This chain links TRBV5-1 with TRBJ2-2; D may be TRBD1 (6 bases). Between the trimmed V and J ends, which lost 0 bases and 3 bases, there was a span of 9 bases. CDR3 length: 15 residues. The germline V gene encodes CDR1 SGHRS and CDR2 YFSETQ. The CDR3 sequence is CASSLVAGDTGELFF. The CDR3 nucleotides are TGCGCCAGCAGCTTGGTTGCAGGGGACACCGGGGAGCTGTTTTTT.